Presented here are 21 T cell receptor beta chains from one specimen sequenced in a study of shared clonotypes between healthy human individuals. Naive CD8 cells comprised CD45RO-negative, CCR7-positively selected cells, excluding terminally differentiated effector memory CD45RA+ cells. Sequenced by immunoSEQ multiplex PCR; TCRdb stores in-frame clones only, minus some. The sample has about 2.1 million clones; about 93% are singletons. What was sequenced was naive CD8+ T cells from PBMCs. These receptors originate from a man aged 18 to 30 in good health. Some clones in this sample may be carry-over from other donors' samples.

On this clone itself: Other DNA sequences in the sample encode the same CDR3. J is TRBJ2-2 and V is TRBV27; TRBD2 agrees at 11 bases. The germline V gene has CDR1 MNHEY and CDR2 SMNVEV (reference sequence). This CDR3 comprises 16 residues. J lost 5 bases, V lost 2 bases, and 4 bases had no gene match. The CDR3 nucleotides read TGTGCCAGCAGTTTACGCCTAGCGGGGGGTACCGGGGAGCTGTTTTTT. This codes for CASSLRLAGGTGELFF.

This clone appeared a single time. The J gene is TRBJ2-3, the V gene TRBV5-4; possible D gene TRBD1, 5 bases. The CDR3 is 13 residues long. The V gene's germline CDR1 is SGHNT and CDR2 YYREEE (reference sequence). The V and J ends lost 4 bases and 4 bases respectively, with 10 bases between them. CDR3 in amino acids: CASSPDSADTQYF. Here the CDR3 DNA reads TGTGCCAGCAGCCCCGACAGCGCAGATACGCAGTATTTT.

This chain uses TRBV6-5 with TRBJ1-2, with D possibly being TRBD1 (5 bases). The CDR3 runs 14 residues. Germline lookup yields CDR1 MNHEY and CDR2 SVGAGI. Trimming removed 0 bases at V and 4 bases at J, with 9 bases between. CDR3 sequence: CASSYSQGLYGYTF. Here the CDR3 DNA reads TGTGCCAGCAGTTACTCGCAGGGACTCTATGGCTACACCTTC.

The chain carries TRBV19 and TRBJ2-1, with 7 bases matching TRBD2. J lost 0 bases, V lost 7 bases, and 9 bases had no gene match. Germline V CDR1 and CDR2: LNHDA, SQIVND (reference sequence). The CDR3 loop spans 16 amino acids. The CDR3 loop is CASTPLAGNSYNEQFF. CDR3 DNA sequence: TGTGCCAGTACCCCCTTAGCGGGCAACTCCTACAATGAGCAGTTCTTC. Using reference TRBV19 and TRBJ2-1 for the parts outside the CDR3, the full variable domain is DGGITQSPKYLFRKEGQNVTLSCEQNLNHDAMYWYRQDPGQGLRLIYYSQIVNDFQKGDIAEGYSVSREKKESFPLTVTSAQKNPTAFYLCASTPLAGNSYNEQFFGPGTRLTVL.

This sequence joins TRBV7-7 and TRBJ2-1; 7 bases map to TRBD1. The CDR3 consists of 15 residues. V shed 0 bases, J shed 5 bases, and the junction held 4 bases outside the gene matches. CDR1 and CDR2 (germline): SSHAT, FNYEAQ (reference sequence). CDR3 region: CASSLAYRGHNEQFF. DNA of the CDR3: TGTGCCAGCAGCTTAGCTTACAGGGGCCACAATGAGCAGTTCTTC.

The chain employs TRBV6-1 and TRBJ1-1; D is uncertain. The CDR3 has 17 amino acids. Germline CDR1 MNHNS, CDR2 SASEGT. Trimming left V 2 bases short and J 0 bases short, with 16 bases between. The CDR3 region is CASSERLPGLMNTEAFF. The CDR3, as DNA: TGTGCCAGCAGTGAACGTTTGCCTGGGCTAATGAACACTGAAGCTTTCTTT.

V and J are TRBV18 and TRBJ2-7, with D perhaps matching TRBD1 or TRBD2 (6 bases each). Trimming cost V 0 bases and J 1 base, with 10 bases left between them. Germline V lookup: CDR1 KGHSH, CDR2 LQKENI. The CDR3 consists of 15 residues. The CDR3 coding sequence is TGTGCCAGCTCACCACCAGGGGGGACATCCTACGAGCAGTACTTC. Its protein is CASSPPGGTSYEQYF.

Here the CDR3 reads CARLAATGELFF. As DNA, the CDR3 is TGTGCCAGACTAGCGGCCACCGGGGAGCTGTTTTTT. This chain connects TRBV6-4 to TRBJ2-2; 8 bases are a match to TRBD2. The ends lost 9 bases at V and 4 bases at J; junction bases unmatched: 1. The V gene's germline CDR1 is MRHNA and CDR2 SNTAGT. The CDR3 totals 12 residues.

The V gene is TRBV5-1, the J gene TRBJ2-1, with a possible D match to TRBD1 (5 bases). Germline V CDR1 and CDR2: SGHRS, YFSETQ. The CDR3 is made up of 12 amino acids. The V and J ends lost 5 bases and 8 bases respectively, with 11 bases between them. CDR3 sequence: CASRDNQDEQFF. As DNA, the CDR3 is TGCGCCAGCAGGGACAATCAGGATGAGCAGTTCTTC.

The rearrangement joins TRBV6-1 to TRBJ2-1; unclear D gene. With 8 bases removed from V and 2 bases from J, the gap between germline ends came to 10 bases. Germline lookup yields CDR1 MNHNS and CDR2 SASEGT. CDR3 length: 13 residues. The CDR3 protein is CASGLRPYNEQFF. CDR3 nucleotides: TGTGCCAGCGGTTTGAGGCCCTACAATGAGCAGTTCTTC.

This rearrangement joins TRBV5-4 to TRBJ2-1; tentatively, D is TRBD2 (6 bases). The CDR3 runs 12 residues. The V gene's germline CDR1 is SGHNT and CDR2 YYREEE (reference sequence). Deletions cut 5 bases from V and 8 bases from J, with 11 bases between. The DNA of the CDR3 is TGTGCCAGCAGTGGGGGGAGCTATGAGCAGTTCTTC. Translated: CASSGGSYEQFF.

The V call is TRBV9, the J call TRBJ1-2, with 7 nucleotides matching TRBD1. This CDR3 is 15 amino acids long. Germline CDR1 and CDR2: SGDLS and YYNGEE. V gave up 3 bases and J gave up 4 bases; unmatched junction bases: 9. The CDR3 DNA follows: TGTGCCAGCAGCGCAAATACAGGGGACACCTATGGCTACACCTTC. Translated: CASSANTGDTYGYTF.

In nucleotides, the CDR3 is TGTGCCAGCAGCGTAGCATCGAGACTCGGAACGGCGAGGTGGGAAGGCAATCAGCCCCAGCATTTT. Translated: CASSVASRLGTARWEGNQPQHF. The chain employs TRBV9 and TRBJ1-5; D not certain. The V end lost 0 bases, the J end lost 2 bases, and 30 bases lay between the germline ends. CDR3 size: 22 residues. Germline lookup yields CDR1 SGDLS and CDR2 YYNGEE.

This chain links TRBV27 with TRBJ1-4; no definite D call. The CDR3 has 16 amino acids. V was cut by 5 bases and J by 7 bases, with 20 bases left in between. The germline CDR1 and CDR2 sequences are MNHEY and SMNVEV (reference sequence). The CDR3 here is CASSPLWVVRPEKLFF. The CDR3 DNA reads TGTGCCAGCAGTCCCCTATGGGTCGTAAGGCCTGAAAAACTGTTTTTT. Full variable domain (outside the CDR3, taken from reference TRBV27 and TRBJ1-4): EAQVTQNPRYLITVTGKKLTVTCSQNMNHEYMSWYRQDPGLGLRQIYYSMNVEVTDKGDVPEGYKVSRKEKRNFPLILESPSPNQTSLYFCASSPLWVVRPEKLFFGSGTQLSVL.

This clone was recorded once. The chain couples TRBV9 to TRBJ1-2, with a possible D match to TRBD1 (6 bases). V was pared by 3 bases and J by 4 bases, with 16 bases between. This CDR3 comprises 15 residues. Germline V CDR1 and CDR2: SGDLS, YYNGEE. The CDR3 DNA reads TGTGCCAGCAGCGCGGGGGATGGGGGCGGCTATGGCTACACCTTC. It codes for CASSAGDGGGYGYTF.

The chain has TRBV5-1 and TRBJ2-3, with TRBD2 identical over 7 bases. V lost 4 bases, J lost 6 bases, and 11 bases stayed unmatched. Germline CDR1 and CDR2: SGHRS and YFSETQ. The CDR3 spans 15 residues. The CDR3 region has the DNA TGCGCCAGCAGCGGCTGGTGGGAGGGCGGTGATACGCAGTATTTT. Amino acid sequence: CASSGWWEGGDTQYF.

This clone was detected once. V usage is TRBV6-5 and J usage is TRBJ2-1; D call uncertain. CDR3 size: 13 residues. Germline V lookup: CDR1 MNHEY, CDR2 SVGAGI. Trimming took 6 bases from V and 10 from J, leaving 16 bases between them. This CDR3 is CASSQTSRREQFF. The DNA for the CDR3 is TGTGCCAGCAGCCAAACCTCACGTCGGGAGCAGTTCTTC.

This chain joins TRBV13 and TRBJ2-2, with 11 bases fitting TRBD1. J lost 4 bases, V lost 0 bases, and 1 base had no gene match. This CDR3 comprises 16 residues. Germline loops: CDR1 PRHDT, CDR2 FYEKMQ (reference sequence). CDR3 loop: CASSLGDRGRTGELFF. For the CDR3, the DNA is TGTGCCAGCAGCTTAGGGGACAGGGGGCGCACCGGGGAGCTGTTTTTT.

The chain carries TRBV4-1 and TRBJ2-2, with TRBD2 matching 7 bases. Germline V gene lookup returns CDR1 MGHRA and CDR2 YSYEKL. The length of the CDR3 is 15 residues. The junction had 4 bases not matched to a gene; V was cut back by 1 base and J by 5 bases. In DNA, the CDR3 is TGCGCCAGCAGCCAAGGGACTAGTAGGACCGGGGAGCTGTTTTTT. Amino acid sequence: CASSQGTSRTGELFF.

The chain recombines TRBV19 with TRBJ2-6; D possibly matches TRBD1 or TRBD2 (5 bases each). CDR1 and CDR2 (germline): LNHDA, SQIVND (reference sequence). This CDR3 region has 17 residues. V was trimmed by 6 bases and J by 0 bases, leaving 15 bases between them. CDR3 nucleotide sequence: TGTGCCAGTAGGTTGGGGACGGGGAGCTCTGGGGCCAACGTCCTGACTTTC. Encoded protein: CASRLGTGSSGANVLTF.

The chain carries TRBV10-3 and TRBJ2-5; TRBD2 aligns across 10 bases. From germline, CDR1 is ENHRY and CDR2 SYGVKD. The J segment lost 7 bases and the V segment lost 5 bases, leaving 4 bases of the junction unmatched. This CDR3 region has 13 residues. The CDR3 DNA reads TGTGCCATCAGTTCTAGCGGGAGCCCGACCCAGTACTTC. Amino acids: CAISSSGSPTQYF.